This T cell receptor beta chain was observed in a study of T-cell reconstitution after alpha-beta-depleted transplantation in children. Unique molecular identifiers were incorporated when the TCRbeta library was constructed. TCRdb passed the PCR reads through MiXCR, listing each CDR3 protein once. Of 200,000 to 250,000 distinct CDR3 sequences listed, roughly 11% were seen once; the top ten hold about 30%. Germline CDR1 SEHNR, CDR2 FQNEAQ (reference sequence). With 0 bases removed from V and 0 bases from J, the gap between germline ends came to 9 bases. The CDR3 has 16 residues. Overall study findings and caveats: Where some patients showed high TCRbeta diversity at day 60, it came from recipient T cells and thymic progenitors that had survived. Several hundred expanded graft clones reportedly gave rise to the alpha-beta T cells present about two months after transplant. The main origin of T-cell counts and diversity one year after transplant was newly produced T cells.

This clonotype was observed at least ten times. Its target is unknown. The sequence was collected from a child under three years old with acute myeloid leukemia, due to receive a stem cell transplant. The V and J genes are TRBV7-9 and TRBJ2-1; a possible D gene is TRBD2 (5 bases). The specimen was PBMCs, collected before TCRalphabeta/CD19-depleted stem cell transplant. The chain's CDR3 is CASSLARRSSYNEQFF. Here the CDR3 DNA reads TGTGCCAGCAGCTTAGCGCGGAGGAGCTCCTACAATGAGCAGTTCTTC.